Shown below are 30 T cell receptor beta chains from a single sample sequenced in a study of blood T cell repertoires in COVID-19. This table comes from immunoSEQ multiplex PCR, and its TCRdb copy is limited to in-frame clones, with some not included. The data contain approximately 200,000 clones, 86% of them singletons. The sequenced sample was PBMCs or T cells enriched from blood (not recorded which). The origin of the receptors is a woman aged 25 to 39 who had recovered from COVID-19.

The CDR3 nucleotides read TGCGCCAGCCGAGGGCCAGCGGGGACCATTCAGTACTTC. It specifies CASRGPAGTIQYF. The rearrangement joins TRBV4-1 to TRBJ2-4, with 7 bases aligning to TRBD2. The germline V gene has CDR1 MGHRA and CDR2 YSYEKL. V dropped 8 bases and J dropped 9; count of bases not matched to a gene: 10. The CDR3 contains 13 residues.

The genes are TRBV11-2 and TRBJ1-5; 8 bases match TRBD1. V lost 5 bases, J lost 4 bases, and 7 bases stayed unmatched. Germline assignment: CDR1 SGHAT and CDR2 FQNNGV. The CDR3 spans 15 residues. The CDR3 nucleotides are TGTGCCAGCAGCATTGACAGGGGCCCTAATCAGCCCCAGCATTTT. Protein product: CASSIDRGPNQPQHF.

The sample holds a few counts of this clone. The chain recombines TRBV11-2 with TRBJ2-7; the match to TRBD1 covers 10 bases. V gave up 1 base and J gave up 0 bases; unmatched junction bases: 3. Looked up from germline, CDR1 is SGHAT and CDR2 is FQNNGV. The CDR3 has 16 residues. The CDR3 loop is CASSLGWTGGSYEQYF. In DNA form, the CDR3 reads TGTGCCAGCAGCTTAGGGTGGACAGGGGGCTCCTACGAGCAGTACTTC.

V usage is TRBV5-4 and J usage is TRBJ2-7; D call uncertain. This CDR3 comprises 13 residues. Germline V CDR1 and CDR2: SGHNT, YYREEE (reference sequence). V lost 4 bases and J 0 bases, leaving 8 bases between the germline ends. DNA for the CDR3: TGTGCCAGCAGCGACGCGGTCTCCTACGAGCAGTACTTC. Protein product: CASSDAVSYEQYF.

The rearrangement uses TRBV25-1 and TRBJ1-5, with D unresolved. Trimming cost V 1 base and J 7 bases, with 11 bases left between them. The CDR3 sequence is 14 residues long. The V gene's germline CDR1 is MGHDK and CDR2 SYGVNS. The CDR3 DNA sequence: TGTGCCAGCAGTGAATCCGAACTCCGACAGCCCCAGCATTTT. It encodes CASSESELRQPQHF. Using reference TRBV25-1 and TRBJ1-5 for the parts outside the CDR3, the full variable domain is EADIYQTPRYLVIGTGKKITLECSQTMGHDKMYWYQQDPGMELHLIHYSYGVNSTEKGDLSSESTVSRIRTEHFPLTLESARPSHTSQYLCASSESELRQPQHFGDGTRLSIL.

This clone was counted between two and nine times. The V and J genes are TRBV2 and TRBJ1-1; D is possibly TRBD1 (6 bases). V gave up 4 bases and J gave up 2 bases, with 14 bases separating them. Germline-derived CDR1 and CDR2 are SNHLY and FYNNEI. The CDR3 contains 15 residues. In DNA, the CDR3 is TGTGCCAGCAGTGTAAACAGGGTCTCTAACACTGAAGCTTTCTTT. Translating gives CASSVNRVSNTEAFF.

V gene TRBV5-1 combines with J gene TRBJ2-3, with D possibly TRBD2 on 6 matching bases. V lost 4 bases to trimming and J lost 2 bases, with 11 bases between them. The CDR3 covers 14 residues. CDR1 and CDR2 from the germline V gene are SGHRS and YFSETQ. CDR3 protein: CASSPGDSTDTQYF. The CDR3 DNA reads TGCGCCAGCAGCCCGGGAGACTCCACAGATACGCAGTATTTT.

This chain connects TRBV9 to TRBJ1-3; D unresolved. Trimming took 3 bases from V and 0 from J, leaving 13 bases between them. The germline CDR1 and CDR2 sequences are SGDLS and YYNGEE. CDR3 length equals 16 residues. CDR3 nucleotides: TGTGCCAGCAGCGACAGAAGTAGTAGCTCTGGAAACACCATATATTTT. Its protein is CASSDRSSSSGNTIYF.

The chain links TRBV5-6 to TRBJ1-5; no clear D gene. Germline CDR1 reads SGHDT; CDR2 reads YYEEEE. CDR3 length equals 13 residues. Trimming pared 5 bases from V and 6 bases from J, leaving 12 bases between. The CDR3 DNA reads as TGTGCCAGCAGTTCGTCCGCGGTTCAGCCCCAGCATTTT. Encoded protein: CASSSSAVQPQHF.

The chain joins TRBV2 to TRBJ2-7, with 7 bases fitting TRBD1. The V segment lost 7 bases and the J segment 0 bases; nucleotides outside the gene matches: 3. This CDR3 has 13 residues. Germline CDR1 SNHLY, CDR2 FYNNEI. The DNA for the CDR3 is TGTGCCAGCAAGGGGGCGGCCTCCTACGAGCAGTACTTC. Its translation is CASKGAASYEQYF.

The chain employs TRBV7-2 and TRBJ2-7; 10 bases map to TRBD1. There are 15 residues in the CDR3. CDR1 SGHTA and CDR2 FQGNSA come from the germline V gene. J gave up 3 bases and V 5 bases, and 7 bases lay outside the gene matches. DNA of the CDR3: TGTGCCAGCAGCCAAGACAGGGGGCAGAACTACGAGCAGTACTTC. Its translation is CASSQDRGQNYEQYF.

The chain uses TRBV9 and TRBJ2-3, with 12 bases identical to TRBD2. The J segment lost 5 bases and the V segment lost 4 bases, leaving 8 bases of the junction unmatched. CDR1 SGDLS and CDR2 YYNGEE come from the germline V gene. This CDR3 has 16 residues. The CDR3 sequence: CASSPSSGRDKDTQYF. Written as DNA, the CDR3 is TGTGCCAGCAGCCCGTCTAGCGGGAGGGATAAAGATACGCAGTATTTT. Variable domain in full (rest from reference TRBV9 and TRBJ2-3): DSGVTQTPKHLITATGQRVTLRCSPRSGDLSVYWYQQSLDQGLQFLIQYYNGEERAKGNILERFSAQQFPDLHSELNLSSLELGDSALYFCASSPSSGRDKDTQYFGPGTRLTVL.

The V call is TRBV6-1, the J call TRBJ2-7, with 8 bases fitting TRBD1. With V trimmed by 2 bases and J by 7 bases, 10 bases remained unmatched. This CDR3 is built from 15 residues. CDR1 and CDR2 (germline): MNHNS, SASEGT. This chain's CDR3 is CASSELSGGLWEQYF. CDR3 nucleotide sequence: TGTGCCAGCAGTGAATTGTCAGGGGGCCTCTGGGAGCAGTACTTC.

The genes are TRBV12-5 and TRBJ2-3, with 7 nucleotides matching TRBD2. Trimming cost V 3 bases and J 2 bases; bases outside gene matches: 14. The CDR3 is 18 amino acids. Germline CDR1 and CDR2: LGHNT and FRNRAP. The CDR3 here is CASGFFPLDRDYTDTQYF. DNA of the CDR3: TGTGCTAGTGGTTTTTTCCCCCTGGACCGGGACTACACAGATACGCAGTATTTT.

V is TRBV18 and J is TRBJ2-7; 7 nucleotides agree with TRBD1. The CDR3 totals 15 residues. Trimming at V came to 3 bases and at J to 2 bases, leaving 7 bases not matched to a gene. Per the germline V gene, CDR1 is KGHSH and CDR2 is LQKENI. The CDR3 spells CASSPGQLKTYEQYF. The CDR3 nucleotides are TGTGCCAGCTCACCGGGACAGCTTAAAACCTACGAGCAGTACTTC.

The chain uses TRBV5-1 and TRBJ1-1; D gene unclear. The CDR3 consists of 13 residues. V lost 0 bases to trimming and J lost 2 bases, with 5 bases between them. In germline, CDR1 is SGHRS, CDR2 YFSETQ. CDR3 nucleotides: TGCGCCAGCAGCTTGGATAGTAACACTGAAGCTTTCTTT. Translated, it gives CASSLDSNTEAFF.

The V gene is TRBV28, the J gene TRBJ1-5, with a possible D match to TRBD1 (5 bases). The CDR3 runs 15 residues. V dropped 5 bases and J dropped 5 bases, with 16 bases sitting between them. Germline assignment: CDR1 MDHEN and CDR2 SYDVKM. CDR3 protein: CASSVTGPGDQPQHF. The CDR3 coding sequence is TGTGCCAGCAGTGTTACCGGGCCGGGGGATCAGCCCCAGCATTTT.

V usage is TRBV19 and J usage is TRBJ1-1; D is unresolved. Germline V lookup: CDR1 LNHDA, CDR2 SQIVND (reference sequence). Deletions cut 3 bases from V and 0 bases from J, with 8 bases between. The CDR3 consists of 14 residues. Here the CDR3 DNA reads TGTGCCAGTAGTATTGGTCAGATGAACACTGAAGCTTTCTTT. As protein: CASSIGQMNTEAFF.

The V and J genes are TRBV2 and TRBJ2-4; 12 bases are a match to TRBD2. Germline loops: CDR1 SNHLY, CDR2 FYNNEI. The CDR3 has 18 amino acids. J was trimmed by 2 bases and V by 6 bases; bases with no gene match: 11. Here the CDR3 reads CASRRRLAGGPPKNIQYF. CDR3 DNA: TGTGCCAGCAGGAGAAGGCTAGCGGGAGGGCCACCCAAAAACATTCAGTACTTC.

CDR3 sequence reads: CATSYSPGLAGEGNTDTQYF. The CDR3 DNA reads as TGTGCCACCAGTTATTCCCCCGGGTTAGCGGGAGAAGGGAACACAGATACGCAGTATTTT. The J gene is TRBJ2-3, the V gene TRBV24-1; 9 bases are a match to TRBD2. The CDR3 sequence is 20 residues long. V lost 6 bases, J lost 2 bases, and 20 bases stayed unmatched. CDR1 is KGHDR and CDR2 is SFDVKD in the germline V gene.

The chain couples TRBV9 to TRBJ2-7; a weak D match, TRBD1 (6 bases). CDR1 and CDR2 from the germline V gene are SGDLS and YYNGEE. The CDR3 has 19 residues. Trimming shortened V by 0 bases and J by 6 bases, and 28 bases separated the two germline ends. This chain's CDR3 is CASSVGSGESFGVSPEQYF. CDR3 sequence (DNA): TGTGCCAGCAGCGTAGGTTCAGGGGAGAGCTTCGGAGTCTCCCCCGAGCAGTACTTC.

In DNA, the CDR3 is TGCAGTGCTAGACACAGCTACGAGCAGTACTTC. Translation gives CSARHSYEQYF. V and J are TRBV20-1 and TRBJ2-7; unclear D gene. This CDR3 spans 11 amino acids. V was pared by 2 bases and J by 3 bases, with 5 bases between. CDR1 and CDR2 (germline): DFQATT, SNEGSKA (reference sequence).

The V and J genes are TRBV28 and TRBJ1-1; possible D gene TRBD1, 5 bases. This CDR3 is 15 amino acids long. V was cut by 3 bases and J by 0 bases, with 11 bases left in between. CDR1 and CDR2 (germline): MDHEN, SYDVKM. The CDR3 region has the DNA TGTGCCAGCAGTTTCGACAGAAGTATGAACACTGAAGCTTTCTTT. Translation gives CASSFDRSMNTEAFF.

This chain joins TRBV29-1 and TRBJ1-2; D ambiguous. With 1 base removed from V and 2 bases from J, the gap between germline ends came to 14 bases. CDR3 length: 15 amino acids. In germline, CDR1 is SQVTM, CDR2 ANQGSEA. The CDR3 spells CSVEAILQPNYGYTF. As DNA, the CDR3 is TGCAGCGTTGAAGCAATTTTACAACCGAACTATGGCTACACCTTC.

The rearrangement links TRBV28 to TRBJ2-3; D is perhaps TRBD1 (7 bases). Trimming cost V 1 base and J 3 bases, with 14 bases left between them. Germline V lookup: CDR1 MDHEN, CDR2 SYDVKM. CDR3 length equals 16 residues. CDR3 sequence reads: CASSLLQGGETDTQYF. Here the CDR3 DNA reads TGTGCCAGCAGTTTATTGCAGGGGGGAGAAACAGATACGCAGTATTTT.

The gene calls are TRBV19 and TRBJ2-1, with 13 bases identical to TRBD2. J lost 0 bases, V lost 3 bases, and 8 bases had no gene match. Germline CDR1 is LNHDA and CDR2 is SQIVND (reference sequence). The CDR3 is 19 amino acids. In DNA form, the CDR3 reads TGTGCCAGTAGTATTTCTCGGACTAGCGGGAGTTACTCCTACAATGAGCAGTTCTTC. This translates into CASSISRTSGSYSYNEQFF. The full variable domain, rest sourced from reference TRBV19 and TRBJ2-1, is DGGITQSPKYLFRKEGQNVTLSCEQNLNHDAMYWYRQDPGQGLRLIYYSQIVNDFQKGDIAEGYSVSREKKESFPLTVTSAQKNPTAFYLCASSISRTSGSYSYNEQFFGPGTRLTVL.

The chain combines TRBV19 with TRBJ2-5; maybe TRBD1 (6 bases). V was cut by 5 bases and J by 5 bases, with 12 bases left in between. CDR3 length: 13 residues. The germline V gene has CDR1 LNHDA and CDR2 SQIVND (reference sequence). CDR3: CASSDTGLETQYF. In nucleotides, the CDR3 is TGTGCCAGTAGTGACACAGGGTTGGAGACCCAGTACTTC.

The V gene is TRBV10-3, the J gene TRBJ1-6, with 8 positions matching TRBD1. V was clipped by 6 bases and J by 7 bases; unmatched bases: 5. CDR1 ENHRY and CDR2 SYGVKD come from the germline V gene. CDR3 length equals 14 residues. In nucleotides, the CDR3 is TGTGCCATCAGACTTGGACAGGGAAATTCACCCCTCCACTTT. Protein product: CAIRLGQGNSPLHF.

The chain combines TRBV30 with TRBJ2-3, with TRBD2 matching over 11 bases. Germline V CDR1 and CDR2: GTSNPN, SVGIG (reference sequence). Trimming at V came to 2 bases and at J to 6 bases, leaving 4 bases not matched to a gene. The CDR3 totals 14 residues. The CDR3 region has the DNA TGTGCCTGGAGTCTAGCGGGAGGAGGCGATACGCAGTATTTT. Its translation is CAWSLAGGGDTQYF.

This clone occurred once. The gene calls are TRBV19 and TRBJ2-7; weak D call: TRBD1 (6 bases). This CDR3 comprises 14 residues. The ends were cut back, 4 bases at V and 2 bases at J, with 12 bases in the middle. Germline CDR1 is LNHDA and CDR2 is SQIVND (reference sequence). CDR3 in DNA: TGTGCCAGTAGTACCAACAGGGTGGCCTACGAGCAGTACTTC. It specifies CASSTNRVAYEQYF.